The T cell receptor beta chain described here comes from a study of early stage breast cancer tumors. Study-wide context: ER+/PR+/HER2- status applied to about 70% of the 16 invasive breast tumors. Notes on the study in general: Functional markers like CD4, CD8 and FOXP3 were missed in bulk sequencing. Tumors had around 2.5-fold higher T cell density than normal breast. Most shared enriched TCRB sequences were commonly generated ones.

The repertoire was sequenced with immunoSEQ multiplex PCR; TCRdb's copy has only in-frame clones and lacks some. In the table there are 50,000 to 65,000 clones, roughly 80% of which are singletons. To note about this clone: Its antigen is not identified.

The sequence came from a person younger than 45 with breast cancer. Sequences were obtained from blood.

CDR3 nucleotides: TGTGCCAGCAGCTGGGGACTAGCGGGAGTCAACGAGCAGTACTTC. It encodes CASSWGLAGVNEQYF. V gene TRBV7-2 combines with J gene TRBJ2-7; 14 bases line up with TRBD2. The CDR3 is 15 residues long. Germline CDR1 and CDR2: SGHTA and FQGNSA. V dropped 4 bases and J dropped 5; count of bases not matched to a gene: 4.